These 31 T cell receptor beta chains originate from one sample sequenced in a study of CD4+ T cells in melanoma. Repertoires were generated with immunoSEQ multiplex PCR, while TCRdb's copy carries only in-frame clones and drops some. The repertoire consists of more than 8,500 clones, with roughly two thirds occurring once and the leading ten covering around a fifth. The sample comprised peripheral blood. The receptors come from a human donor with melanoma.

This rearrangement joins TRBV29-1 to TRBJ2-3, with 9 bases that match TRBD2. V dropped 3 bases and J dropped 3; count of bases not matched to a gene: 7. This CDR3 region has 15 residues. Germline-derived CDR1 and CDR2 are SQVTM and ANQGSEA. The CDR3 nucleotides read TGCAGCGTTGAGAGGACTAGCGCAAGGACAGATACGCAGTATTTT. Translation gives CSVERTSARTDTQYF.

This clone was detected once. The genes are TRBV9 and TRBJ1-5; D may be TRBD1 (6 bases). This CDR3 region has 14 residues. The V gene's germline CDR1 is SGDLS and CDR2 YYNGEE. V dropped 0 bases and J dropped 9 bases, with 13 bases sitting between them. The CDR3 coding sequence is TGTGCCAGCAGCGTAGGGGGACAAGGAACGCCCCAGCATTTT. This gives the protein CASSVGGQGTPQHF.

A few counts support this clone. The V call is TRBV6-1, the J call TRBJ2-2; D unresolved. Trimming removed 6 bases at V and 7 bases at J, with 18 bases between. CDR1 is MNHNS and CDR2 is SASEGT in the germline V gene. CDR3 length: 15 amino acids. CDR3 sequence (DNA): TGTGCCAGCAGCCGACTTACACCCCCCGGCGGGGAGCTGTTTTTT. Encoded protein: CASSRLTPPGGELFF.

The chain joins TRBV4-3 to TRBJ1-3, with D hard to call. This CDR3 comprises 14 residues. Germline V lookup: CDR1 LGHNA, CDR2 YSLEER. V shed 4 bases and J shed 3 bases, with 10 bases lying between them. CDR3 protein: CASSPSRNGNTIYF. CDR3 nucleotide sequence: TGCGCCAGCAGCCCGTCGAGGAATGGAAACACCATATATTTT.

V is TRBV7-9 and J is TRBJ2-3; no definite D call. Looked up from germline, CDR1 is SEHNR and CDR2 is FQNEAQ (reference sequence). The CDR3 covers 14 residues. With 0 bases removed from V and 4 bases from J, the gap between germline ends came to 8 bases. CDR3: CASSLALGSDTQYF. The CDR3, as DNA: TGTGCCAGCAGCTTAGCGCTGGGGTCAGATACGCAGTATTTT.

The chain combines TRBV7-2 with TRBJ2-3, with 8 bases identical to TRBD2. V gave up 1 base and J gave up 1 base; unmatched junction bases: 1. The CDR3 loop spans 15 amino acids. The germline CDR1 and CDR2 sequences are SGHTA and FQGNSA. This CDR3 is CASSLGSGGTDTQYF. The CDR3 DNA reads as TGTGCCAGCAGCTTAGGTAGCGGGGGCACAGATACGCAGTATTTT.

This clone appeared a few times. The chain couples TRBV7-9 to TRBJ2-5; 9 bases line up with TRBD2. Per germline, CDR1 SEHNR and CDR2 FQNEAQ (reference sequence). The J segment lost 2 bases and the V segment lost 2 bases, leaving 0 bases of the junction unmatched. The CDR3 consists of 14 residues. In DNA, the CDR3 is TGTGCCAGCAGCTTAACTAGCGGGCAAGAGACCCAGTACTTC. Amino acids: CASSLTSGQETQYF.

There are a few counts of this clone. This chain joins TRBV27 and TRBJ1-2; D may be TRBD1 (6 bases). The CDR3 is 12 residues long. Trimming removed 6 bases from V and 6 bases from J, with 11 bases in between. CDR1 and CDR2 (germline): MNHEY, SMNVEV (reference sequence). DNA for the CDR3: TGTGCCAGCAGAAACTACAGGGATGGCTACACCTTC. This gives the protein CASRNYRDGYTF.

J is TRBJ1-2 and V is TRBV6-5, with D unclear. Germline V CDR1 and CDR2: MNHEY, SVGAGI. The CDR3 loop spans 13 amino acids. V lost 0 bases and J lost 10, with 12 bases in between. As DNA, the CDR3 is TGTGCCAGCAGTTACTCGAGAAGGGAAGCCTACACCTTC. It is translated as CASSYSRREAYTF.

The chain links TRBV25-1 to TRBJ1-2, with D maybe TRBD1 (6 bases). Germline-derived CDR1 and CDR2 are MGHDK and SYGVNS. The ends were cut back, 4 bases at V and 4 bases at J, with 19 bases in the middle. CDR3 length: 16 amino acids. CDR3: CASSGGLPGQGYGYTF. CDR3 bases: TGTGCCAGCAGTGGAGGTCTTCCGGGACAAGGCTATGGCTACACCTTC.

The rearrangement joins TRBV18 to TRBJ1-3; D might be TRBD1 (5 bases). The length of the CDR3 is 14 residues. Looked up from germline, CDR1 is KGHSH and CDR2 is LQKENI. Trimming pared 4 bases from V and 2 bases from J, leaving 9 bases between. CDR3 in DNA: TGTGCCAGCTCACGCGGGGGAACTGGAAACACCATATATTTT. It translates to CASSRGGTGNTIYF.

The chain uses TRBV7-2 and TRBJ2-7, with D maybe TRBD1 (5 bases). CDR1 and CDR2 from the germline V gene are SGHTA and FQGNSA. V was clipped by 4 bases and J by 1 base, with 11 bases between them. The CDR3 consists of 14 residues. The CDR3 DNA reads TGTGCCAGCAGCTCCCAAGCAGGGTCCTACGAGCAGTACTTC. Its translation: CASSSQAGSYEQYF.

This clone appeared once. The chain is built from TRBV11-2 and TRBJ2-3; D might be TRBD2 (5 bases). From germline, CDR1 is SGHAT and CDR2 FQNNGV. V was trimmed by 2 bases and J by 0 bases, leaving 15 bases between them. This CDR3 is 17 amino acids long. The CDR3 bases are TGTGCCAGCAGCTTAATAGGAGGACTCGTTAGCACAGATACGCAGTATTTT. The encoded protein is CASSLIGGLVSTDTQYF.

This clone showed up just once. The V and J genes are TRBV5-5 and TRBJ2-7; TRBD2 aligns across 10 bases. The CDR3 runs to 17 residues. CDR1 and CDR2 from the germline V gene are SGHKS and YYEKEE (reference sequence). Trimming removed 0 bases from V and 5 bases from J; junction bases left unmatched: 11. The chain's CDR3 is CASSLEASGGLKDEQYF. CDR3 bases: TGTGCCAGCAGCTTGGAGGCTAGCGGGGGTTTAAAGGACGAGCAGTACTTC.

The J gene is TRBJ2-6, the V gene TRBV18, with a weak D call TRBD2 (7 bases). Germline CDR1 and CDR2: KGHSH and LQKENI. The CDR3 runs 16 residues. With 1 base removed from V and 4 bases from J, the gap between germline ends came to 11 bases. This CDR3 reads CASSPRGGSGANVLTF. The CDR3 bases are TGTGCCAGCTCACCACGGGGGGGCTCCGGGGCCAACGTCCTGACTTTC.

The J gene is TRBJ1-1, the V gene TRBV28, with a tentative D call TRBD1 (6 bases). This CDR3 spans 14 amino acids. Trimming removed 6 bases at V and 4 bases at J, with 15 bases between. Per germline, CDR1 MDHEN and CDR2 SYDVKM. The CDR3 DNA reads TGTGCCAGCAGAACCCCCGGGACAATCACTGAAGCTTTCTTT. Protein product: CASRTPGTITEAFF.

V and J are TRBV28 and TRBJ2-5; 9 positions agree with TRBD1. The J call is uncertain, as TRBJ2-7 better fits the DNA end. Germline assignment: CDR1 MDHEN and CDR2 SYDVKM. The CDR3 length is 13 residues. In DNA form, the CDR3 reads TGTGCCAGCAGTGCGGGACAGGGCTACGAGCAGTACTTC. Amino acid sequence: CASSAGQGYEQYF.

This clone is deemed medium-sized. This sequence joins TRBV30 and TRBJ2-7; 7 positions match TRBD2. The CDR3 spans 12 residues. Germline CDR1 reads GTSNPN; CDR2 reads SVGIG (reference sequence). CDR3 loop: CAATGPGGEQYF. The DNA of the CDR3 is TGTGCGGCGACCGGGCCCGGGGGGGAGCAGTACTTC.

This clone was seen more than once but under ten times. The genes are TRBV7-6 and TRBJ2-7; TRBD1 matches at 7 bases. V gave up 6 bases and J gave up 0 bases; unmatched junction bases: 5. CDR1 SGHVS and CDR2 FNYEAQ come from the germline V gene. The CDR3 totals 14 residues. The CDR3 DNA sequence: TGTGCCAGCAGTCCCGACAGGGTCTCCTACGAGCAGTACTTC. Translated: CASSPDRVSYEQYF.

This clone has a handful of counts. The V and J genes are TRBV7-2 and TRBJ2-3, with 8 bases matching TRBD1. This CDR3 spans 13 amino acids. In germline, CDR1 is SGHTA, CDR2 FQGNSA. Trimming removed 7 bases from V and 4 bases from J; junction bases left unmatched: 4. The CDR3 loop is CASTPGGADTQYF. CDR3 coding DNA: TGTGCCAGCACCCCAGGGGGCGCAGATACGCAGTATTTT.

This clone is large by share. The chain has TRBV4-1 and TRBJ1-1; D not resolved. CDR1 and CDR2 from the germline V gene are MGHRA and YSYEKL. Trimming removed 1 base at V and 0 bases at J, with 12 bases between. The CDR3 is 16 residues long. The CDR3 nucleotides read TGCGCCAGCAGCCAAGCGGCGCAGTATTTGAACACTGAAGCTTTCTTT. Its translation is CASSQAAQYLNTEAFF.

The V gene is TRBV5-6, the J gene TRBJ2-5, with D unclear. From germline, CDR1 is SGHDT and CDR2 YYEEEE. The germline V and J ends were trimmed by 0 bases and 5 bases, with 11 bases remaining between them. This CDR3 spans 14 amino acids. As DNA, the CDR3 is TGTGCCAGCAGCTTGGGAGCACGTATGGAGACCCAGTACTTC. This encodes CASSLGARMETQYF.

The chain employs TRBV27 and TRBJ1-6; D not certain. The V gene lost 7 bases and the J gene lost 0 bases, with 10 bases spanning the gap. CDR3 length: 15 amino acids. In germline, CDR1 is MNHEY, CDR2 SMNVEV (reference sequence). The CDR3 reads CASIYQSSYNSPLHF. The DNA of the CDR3 is TGTGCCAGCATCTATCAGAGCTCCTATAATTCACCCCTCCACTTT.

The chain combines TRBV6-5 with TRBJ1-2; 8 bases agree with TRBD1. The V segment lost 5 bases and the J segment 6 bases; nucleotides outside the gene matches: 2. The CDR3 runs to 12 residues. Germline assignment: CDR1 MNHEY and CDR2 SVGAGI. The CDR3 spells CASSPGGDGYTF. CDR3 in DNA: TGTGCCAGCAGTCCAGGGGGCGATGGCTACACCTTC.

The chain has TRBV2 and TRBJ1-2, with a tentative D call TRBD1 (5 bases). This CDR3 has 16 amino acids. V was pared by 0 bases and J by 4 bases, with 15 bases between. Looked up from germline, CDR1 is SNHLY and CDR2 is FYNNEI. The CDR3 here is CASSEAGREGGYGYTF. The DNA of the CDR3 is TGTGCCAGCAGTGAAGCAGGCAGGGAGGGAGGCTATGGCTACACCTTC.

This clone was counted a few times. The rearrangement uses TRBV19 and TRBJ2-1; possible D gene TRBD1, 5 bases. The CDR3 spans 12 residues. The ends were cut back, 10 bases at V and 6 bases at J, with 13 bases in the middle. The germline gives CDR1 LNHDA, CDR2 SQIVND (reference sequence). The CDR3, as DNA: TGTGCCACCCTAACAGGAATCAATGAGCAGTTCTTC. It codes for CATLTGINEQFF.

The chain couples TRBV6-5 to TRBJ2-1; perhaps TRBD1 as D (5 bases). The CDR3 length is 12 residues. CDR1 and CDR2 (germline): MNHEY, SVGAGI. Between the trimmed V and J ends, which lost 2 bases and 7 bases, there was a span of 6 bases. The CDR3 region has the DNA TGTGCCAGCAGTTACGCAGGGAATGAGCAGTTCTTC. It encodes CASSYAGNEQFF.

The chain joins TRBV25-1 to TRBJ1-2; D is possibly TRBD1 (6 bases). V was pared by 3 bases and J by 4 bases, with 12 bases between. Germline V gives CDR1 MGHDK, CDR2 SYGVNS. This CDR3 is 14 amino acids long. The CDR3 here is CASSDLGGAYGYTF. The CDR3 bases are TGTGCCAGCAGTGATCTGGGGGGCGCCTATGGCTACACCTTC.

V is TRBV10-3 and J is TRBJ1-1; D is undetermined. The CDR3 spans 14 residues. Trimming shortened V by 0 bases and J by 1 base, and 6 bases separated the two germline ends. Germline lookup yields CDR1 ENHRY and CDR2 SYGVKD. CDR3 loop: CAISESPGNTEAFF. For the CDR3, the DNA is TGTGCCATCAGTGAGTCGCCGGGGAACACTGAAGCTTTCTTT.

V gene TRBV5-8 combines with J gene TRBJ2-1; D is uncertain. The CDR3 spans 17 residues. Between the trimmed V and J ends, which lost 1 base and 2 bases, there was a span of 16 bases. Germline CDR1 and CDR2: SGHTS and YDEGEE. The CDR3 DNA follows: TGTGCCAGCAGCTTGCGGCGGTCTACTCAGACCTACAATGAGCAGTTCTTC. Protein: CASSLRRSTQTYNEQFF.

This clone was detected once. The chain uses TRBV7-2 and TRBJ2-7, with 14 bases fitting TRBD2. V shed 3 bases, J shed 0 bases, and the junction held 1 base outside the gene matches. Germline V gene sequence: CDR1 SGHTA, CDR2 FQGNSA. The CDR3 sequence is 16 residues long. The CDR3, as DNA: TGTGCCAGCAGCTTGGGACTAGCGGGGGCCTCCTACGAGCAGTACTTC. Amino acids: CASSLGLAGASYEQYF.